The rows below give T cell receptor beta chains drawn from one sample of a study of T cells in Graves' hyperthyroidism and ophthalmopathy. TCRdb re-analysed the multiplex PCR reads in MiXCR, keeping a single row per CDR3 protein. The sample consists of hundreds of thousands of distinct CDR3 sequences, 15% to 19% of them appearing once. The sample was blood. These receptors were taken from a woman aged 18-35 years with Graves' hyperthyroidism. CDR3s include the opening cysteine and the closing phenylalanine or tryptophan. The order of the fields is D gene, V gene, J gene, clone size, CDR3 DNA, CDR3 protein. A D gene is named only where the DNA matches it firmly. Rows may omit the clone size; those that give it use once, few, many or a size class.

D: .
V: TRBV11-1
J: TRBJ1-1
size: many
DNA: TGTGCCAGCAGCTTTTCCCCGGGCCTTGAAGCTTTCTTT
CDR3: CASSFSPGLEAFF

D: .
V: TRBV28
J: TRBJ2-2
size: many
DNA: TGTGCCAGCCGTCCCAACACCGGGGAGCTGTTTTTT
CDR3: CASRPNTGELFF

D: TRBD2
V: TRBV5-1
J: TRBJ2-3
size: .
DNA: TGCGCCAGCAGCTTGGGGTTCCCGAGCGGGGGGCCAGATACGCAGTATTTT
CDR3: CASSLGFPSGGPDTQYF

D: .
V: TRBV7-9
J: TRBJ1-2
size: few
DNA: TGTGCCAGCAGCCCCGTGAGGCCGGGGGGCTACACCTTC
CDR3: CASSPVRPGGYTF

D: .
V: TRBV28
J: TRBJ2-1
size: .
DNA: TGTGCCAGCAGTTTTGGGATTAGCTCCTACAATGAGCAGTTCTTC
CDR3: CASSFGISSYNEQFF

D: .
V: TRBV18
J: TRBJ1-1
size: many
DNA: TGTGCCAGCTCACCACCGGGGGCGGCTACTGAAGCTTTCTTT
CDR3: CASSPPGAATEAFF

D: TRBD2
V: TRBV11-3
J: TRBJ2-1
size: many
DNA: TGTGCCAGCAGCTTAGAATTCGGTAGCGGGGGAGTGGGTGAGCAGTTCTTC
CDR3: CASSLEFGSGGVGEQFF

D: .
V: TRBV5-5
J: TRBJ1-2
size: few
DNA: TGTGCCAGCAGCTTGGATGAGACACACGCAGAAGAATATGGCTACACCTTC
CDR3: CASSLDETHAEEYGYTF

D: .
V: TRBV12-3/TRBV12-4
J: TRBJ2-2
size: many
DNA: TGTGCCAGCAGCTACACGGGTCAGGAGGGCAAGAACACCGGGGAGCTGTTTTTT
CDR3: CASSYTGQEGKNTGELFF

D: TRBD1
V: TRBV20-1
J: TRBJ2-5
size: .
DNA: TGCAGTGCTAGAGGACAGGGGGAGACCCAGTACTTC
CDR3: CSARGQGETQYF

D: TRBD2
V: TRBV6-2/TRBV6-3
J: TRBJ2-1
size: .
DNA: TGTGCCAGCAGTTCTTCCAGCGGGGGTTCCTACAATGAGCAGTTCTTC
CDR3: CASSSSSGGSYNEQFF

D: .
V: TRBV9
J: TRBJ2-7
size: few
DNA: TGTGCCAGCAGCGTACAACAGGGAGACTCCTACGAGCAGTACTTC
CDR3: CASSVQQGDSYEQYF

D: TRBD1
V: TRBV7-3
J: TRBJ2-1
size: .
DNA: TGTGCCAGCAGCTTAAAGGGGCCAATGCAGGACAGGGTCATCTACAATGAGCAGTTCTTC
CDR3: CASSLKGPMQDRVIYNEQFF

D: .
V: TRBV15
J: TRBJ1-1
size: .
DNA: TGTGCCACCAGCAGAAGGGGCCAGGGACACACTGAAGCTTTCTTT
CDR3: CATSRRGQGHTEAFF

D: .
V: TRBV12-3/TRBV12-4
J: TRBJ1-6
size: many
DNA: TGTGCCAGCAGCCCGTATGGTGGGGATTCACCCCTCCACTTT
CDR3: CASSPYGGDSPLHF

D: .
V: TRBV24-1
J: TRBJ2-5
size: many
DNA: TGTGCCACCAGTGATCACAGAGTTGCAGGGACCCAGTACTTC
CDR3: CATSDHRVAGTQYF

D: TRBD1
V: TRBV11-2
J: TRBJ1-2
size: many
DNA: TGTGCCAGCAGCGGGGACAGGGGGCTTCGTGGCTACACCTTC
CDR3: CASSGDRGLRGYTF

D: TRBD1
V: TRBV7-2
J: TRBJ1-3
size: many
DNA: TGTGCCAGCAGCTTATACGACAGGGGGTTTGGAAACACCATATATTTT
CDR3: CASSLYDRGFGNTIYF

D: TRBD2
V: TRBV11-3
J: TRBJ2-1
size: .
DNA: TGTGCCAGCAGCTTCGCGTGGACGGGGGGGATAAATGAGCAGTTCTTC
CDR3: CASSFAWTGGINEQFF

D: .
V: TRBV29-1
J: TRBJ2-5
size: few
DNA: TGCAGCGTTGAACAGAGTTGGATTGGGACCCAGTACTTC
CDR3: CSVEQSWIGTQYF

D: .
V: TRBV20-1
J: TRBJ2-7
size: .
DNA: TGCAGTGCAAGTCAGGGAGACCAAGAGCAGTACTTC
CDR3: CSASQGDQEQYF

D: TRBD2
V: TRBV6-1
J: TRBJ2-1
size: few
DNA: TGTGCCAGCACCCCCCCGGGGATAGCGGGAGACTCCTACAATGAGCAGTTCTTC
CDR3: CASTPPGIAGDSYNEQFF

D: TRBD1
V: TRBV15
J: TRBJ2-7
size: .
DNA: TGTGCCACCAGCGCCGGGGACAGCACAACCTACGAGCAGTACTTC
CDR3: CATSAGDSTTYEQYF

D: .
V: TRBV11-2
J: TRBJ2-7
size: many
DNA: TGTGCCAGCAGCTTATCCGTAACCTACGAGCAGTACTTC
CDR3: CASSLSVTYEQYF

D: .
V: TRBV28
J: TRBJ1-4
size: .
DNA: TGTGCCAGCAGTGTTCCAGGCGGAGTTGGTTATGAAAAACTGTTTTTT
CDR3: CASSVPGGVGYEKLFF

D: .
V: TRBV5-5
J: TRBJ1-1
size: many
DNA: TGTGCCAGCAGCTTGGAGGCTGTGATGAACACTGAAGCTTTCTTT
CDR3: CASSLEAVMNTEAFF

D: .
V: TRBV7-9
J: TRBJ2-3
size: many
DNA: TGTGCCAGCAGCCCTAGACTAGACGGCACAGATACGCAGTATTTT
CDR3: CASSPRLDGTDTQYF

D: TRBD1
V: TRBV24-1
J: TRBJ2-1
size: .
DNA: TGTGCCACCAGTGACCAGATGACAGGGGCCGATGAGCAGTTCTTC
CDR3: CATSDQMTGADEQFF

D: .
V: TRBV6-4
J: TRBJ1-5
size: .
DNA: TGTGCCAGCACCTTCCCGGGACACAATAGCAATCAGCCCCAGCATTTT
CDR3: CASTFPGHNSNQPQHF

D: TRBD2
V: TRBV5-1
J: TRBJ2-7
size: many
DNA: TGCGCCAGCAGCTTGGAGCCCGGACTAGTTATCTACGAGCAGTACTTC
CDR3: CASSLEPGLVIYEQYF

D: .
V: TRBV20-1
J: TRBJ1-5
size: few
DNA: TGCAGTGCTAGAGAATTTCGGTATAGCAATCAGCCCCAGCATTTT
CDR3: CSAREFRYSNQPQHF

D: .
V: TRBV2
J: TRBJ1-2
size: many
DNA: TGTGCCAGCAGTTTGGGTGCTGGACCTAACTATGGCTACACCTTC
CDR3: CASSLGAGPNYGYTF

D: TRBD2
V: TRBV20-1
J: TRBJ2-7
size: .
DNA: TGCAGCGCAGCGGGGGGCAGAGGACTAGTTCACGAGCAGTACTTC
CDR3: CSAAGGRGLVHEQYF

D: .
V: TRBV6-1
J: TRBJ1-4
size: few
DNA: TGTGCCAGCAGTTTGTCCGGGAACGTGGTTGAAAAACTGTTTTTT
CDR3: CASSLSGNVVEKLFF

D: .
V: TRBV12-3/TRBV12-4
J: TRBJ1-2
size: .
DNA: TGTGCCAGCAGTTTAGAAGGGGACGGCTACACCTTC
CDR3: CASSLEGDGYTF

D: .
V: TRBV28
J: TRBJ2-4
size: .
DNA: TGTGCCAGCAGTTTTCGGGCAGGTATAAACATTCAGTACTTC
CDR3: CASSFRAGINIQYF

D: .
V: TRBV6-1
J: TRBJ2-5
size: .
DNA: TGTGCCAGCAGACAGGGACTATCGGAGACCCAGTACTTC
CDR3: CASRQGLSETQYF

D: .
V: TRBV4-3
J: TRBJ2-3
size: .
DNA: TGCGCCAGCAGCCAAGTTGGCCCAGGAGGGGATACGCAGTATTTT
CDR3: CASSQVGPGGDTQYF

D: .
V: TRBV9
J: TRBJ2-1
size: many
DNA: TGTGCCAGCAGCGTCCACAATGAGCAGTTCTTC
CDR3: CASSVHNEQFF

D: TRBD1
V: TRBV3-1
J: TRBJ2-5
size: .
DNA: TGTGCCAGCGCCCCGGGACAGGGGATGGAGACCCAGTACTTC
CDR3: CASAPGQGMETQYF

D: .
V: TRBV2
J: TRBJ2-2
size: many
DNA: TGTGCCAGCAGTGAGGGCCTACCCAGGCGGCTGTTTTTT
CDR3: CASSEGLPRRLFF

D: TRBD2
V: TRBV7-9
J: TRBJ2-1
size: once
DNA: TGTGCCAGCAGCCCAGATAGAGGGACTAGCGGGGTGCTTGGGCAGTTCTTC
CDR3: CASSPDRGTSGVLGQFF

D: TRBD2
V: TRBV3-1
J: TRBJ2-1
size: many
DNA: TGTGCCAGCAGCCAAGTAAGGCTAGCGGGGAGATACAATGAGCAGTTCTTC
CDR3: CASSQVRLAGRYNEQFF

D: TRBD2
V: TRBV13
J: TRBJ2-2
size: many
DNA: TGTGCCAGCAGCTTTAATCCTAGCGGTCACACCGGGGAGCTGTTTTTT
CDR3: CASSFNPSGHTGELFF

D: .
V: TRBV12-3/TRBV12-4
J: TRBJ1-2
size: many
DNA: TGTGCCAGCAGTCCCAAGCGGGACGGGACTAACTATGGCTACACCTTC
CDR3: CASSPKRDGTNYGYTF

D: .
V: TRBV19
J: TRBJ1-2
size: .
DNA: TGTGCCAGTCGGACAGTCGGCTATGGCTACACCTTC
CDR3: CASRTVGYGYTF

D: TRBD1
V: TRBV12-3/TRBV12-4
J: TRBJ2-5
size: many
DNA: TGTGCCAGCAGTCGGGGTACAGGGGCGGAGTACCAAGAGACCCAGTACTTC
CDR3: CASSRGTGAEYQETQYF

D: TRBD2
V: TRBV20-1
J: TRBJ2-5
size: many
DNA: TGCAGTGCTAGAGGCCCGACTAGCGGGTTCCAAGAGACCCAGTACTTC
CDR3: CSARGPTSGFQETQYF

D: TRBD2
V: TRBV6-1
J: TRBJ2-3
size: many
DNA: TGTGCCTGCAAAGCTAGCGGGAGGTCCCGGTTCATGCAGTATTTT
CDR3: CACKASGRSRFMQYF